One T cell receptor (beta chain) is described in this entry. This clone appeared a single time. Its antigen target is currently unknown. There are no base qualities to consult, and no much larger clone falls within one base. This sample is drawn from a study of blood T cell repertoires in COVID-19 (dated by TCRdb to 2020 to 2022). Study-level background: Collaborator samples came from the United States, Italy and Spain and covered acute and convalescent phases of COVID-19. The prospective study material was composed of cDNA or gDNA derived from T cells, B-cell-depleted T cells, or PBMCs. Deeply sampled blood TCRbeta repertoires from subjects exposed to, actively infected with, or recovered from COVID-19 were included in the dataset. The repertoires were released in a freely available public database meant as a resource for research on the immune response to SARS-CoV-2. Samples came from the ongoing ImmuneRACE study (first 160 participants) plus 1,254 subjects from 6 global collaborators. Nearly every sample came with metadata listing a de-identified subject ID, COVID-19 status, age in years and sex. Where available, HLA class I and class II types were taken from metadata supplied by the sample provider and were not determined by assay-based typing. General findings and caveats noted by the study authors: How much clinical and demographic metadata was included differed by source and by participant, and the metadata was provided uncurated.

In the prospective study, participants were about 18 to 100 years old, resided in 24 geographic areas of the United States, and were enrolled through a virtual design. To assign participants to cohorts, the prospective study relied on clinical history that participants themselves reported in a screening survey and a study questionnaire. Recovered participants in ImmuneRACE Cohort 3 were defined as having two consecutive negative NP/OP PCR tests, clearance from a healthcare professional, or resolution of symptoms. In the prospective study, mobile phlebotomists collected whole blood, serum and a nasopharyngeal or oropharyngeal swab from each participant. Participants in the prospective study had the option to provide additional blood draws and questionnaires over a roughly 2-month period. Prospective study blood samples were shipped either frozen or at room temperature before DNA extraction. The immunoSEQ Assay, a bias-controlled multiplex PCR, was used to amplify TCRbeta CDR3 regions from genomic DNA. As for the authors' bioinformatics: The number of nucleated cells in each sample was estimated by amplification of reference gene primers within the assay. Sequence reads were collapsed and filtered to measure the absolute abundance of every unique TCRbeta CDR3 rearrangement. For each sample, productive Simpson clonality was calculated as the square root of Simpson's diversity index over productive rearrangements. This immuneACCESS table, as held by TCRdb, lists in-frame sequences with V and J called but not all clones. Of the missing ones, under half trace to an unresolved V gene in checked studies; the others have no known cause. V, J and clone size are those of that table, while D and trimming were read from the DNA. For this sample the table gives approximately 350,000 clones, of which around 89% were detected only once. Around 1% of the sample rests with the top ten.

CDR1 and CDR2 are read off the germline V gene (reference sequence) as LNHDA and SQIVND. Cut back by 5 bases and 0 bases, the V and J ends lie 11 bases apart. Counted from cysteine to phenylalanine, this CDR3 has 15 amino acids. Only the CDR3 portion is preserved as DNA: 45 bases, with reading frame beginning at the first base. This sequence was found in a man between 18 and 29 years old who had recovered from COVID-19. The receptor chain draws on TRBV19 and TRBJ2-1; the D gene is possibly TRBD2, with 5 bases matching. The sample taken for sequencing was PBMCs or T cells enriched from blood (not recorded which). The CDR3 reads CASSQDGISYNEQFF. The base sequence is TGTGCCAGTAGTCAGGACGGGATCTCCTACAATGAGCAGTTCTTC.